This T cell receptor (beta chain) stems from a study of a mutant IDH1 vaccine in newly diagnosed glioma (dated by TCRdb to about 2021). About the full investigation: Of the approximately 30 treated patients, 62.5% were male and about 40% were female, and the mean age was approximately 37 years. Before enrollment, patients had received standard therapy of radiotherapy alone, temozolomide alone, or radiochemotherapy with temozolomide; most received the combination. Six visits were used for peripheral blood collection: V03 (baseline), V05, V07, V10, V12 and V13. Longitudinal TCRB deep sequencing was performed for some 25 treated patients wherever samples were available for exploratory analyses.

The protocol used for the library was the immunoSEQ multiplex PCR assay. Following the manufacturer's protocol, the hsTCRB Kit was used to amplify rearranged TCR beta chain sequences. Sequencing of TCRB libraries was carried out on an Illumina MiSeq. The paper's processing steps were these. The proprietary platform of the kit vendor was used for demultiplexing, trimming and gene mapping. Imported from immuneACCESS, the table was reduced by TCRdb to in-frame sequences with V and J called. These copies leave out some clones; in studies compared against another copy, an unresolved V gene accounts for under half, and the cause of the remainder is not known. V and J calls plus clone size are reproduced from that table; the DNA served to infer D and trimming. The sample table holds tens of thousands of clones, of which roughly 85% were seen once. Over 2% of the sample is taken by the ten largest. Sequences SNHLY (CDR1) and FYNNEI (CDR2) are obtained from the germline V gene. The CDR3 holds 16 amino acids from the cysteine to the phenylalanine. Only CDR3 DNA is held: 48 bases, read in frame from base 1. After removal of 6 bases from V and 2 bases from J, the junction retains 9 bases not matched to a gene.

What the authors observed across the whole study: Immune responses induced by the vaccine were seen in 90% to 95% of patients across multiple MHC alleles. No apparent relationship was observed between pseudoprogression and alterations in the top peripheral T cell clonotypes detected by TCRB sequencing. PBMC samples for TCRB deep sequencing were selected based on availability. The authors stated that sample limitations prevented analyses of patient blood samples from being reproduced.

Comment on this clone: Its antigen remains undetermined. Base qualities are not recorded, but no much larger clone differs from it by a single base.

Reading the label with the study, this specimen's time point is: baseline, week 1 (first vaccination visit). The sample's treatment or condition label, decoded: pre-vaccination baseline after standard-of-care therapy. Newly diagnosed WHO grade 3 or 4 IDH1-mutant astrocytomas showing loss of nuclear ATRX were present in the donors. The samples were drawn from NOA16, a multicentre, single-arm, open-label phase I trial in Germany that tested a mutant IDH1 peptide vaccine in humans for the first time. For immunogenicity testing, the blood drawn at visit V03 was used as the baseline sample. Genomic DNA for TCRB sequencing was extracted from EDTA blood using the DNeasy Blood and Tissue Kit.

The sequenced sample was PBMCs, obtained from a glioma patient treated with radiotherapy, temozolomide or both. This TCR was sampled from a man aged 35-49 years with glioma. The V and J segments used are TRBV2 and TRBJ1-5; TRBD1 fits 8 bases in the junction. The DNA reads as follows: TGTGCCAGCAGGGTGGACAGGGCGAGAGGCAATCAGCCCCAGCATTTT. It codes for CASRVDRARGNQPQHF.